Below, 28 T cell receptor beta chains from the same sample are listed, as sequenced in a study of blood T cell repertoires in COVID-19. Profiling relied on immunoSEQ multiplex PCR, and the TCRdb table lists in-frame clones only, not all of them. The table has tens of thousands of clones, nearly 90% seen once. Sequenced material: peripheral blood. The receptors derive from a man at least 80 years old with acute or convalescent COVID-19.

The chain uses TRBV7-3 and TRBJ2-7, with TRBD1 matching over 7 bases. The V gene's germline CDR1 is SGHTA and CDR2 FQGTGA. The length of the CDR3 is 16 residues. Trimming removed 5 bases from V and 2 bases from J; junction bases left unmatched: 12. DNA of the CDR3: TGTGCCAGCAGCCCGACAGGGACATCGAAAACCTACGAGCAGTACTTC. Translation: CASSPTGTSKTYEQYF.

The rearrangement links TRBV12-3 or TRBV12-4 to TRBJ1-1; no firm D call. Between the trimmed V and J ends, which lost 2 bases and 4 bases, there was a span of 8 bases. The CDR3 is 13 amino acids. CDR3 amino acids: CASSLWEATEAFF. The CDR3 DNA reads TGTGCCAGCAGTTTATGGGAGGCCACTGAAGCTTTCTTT.

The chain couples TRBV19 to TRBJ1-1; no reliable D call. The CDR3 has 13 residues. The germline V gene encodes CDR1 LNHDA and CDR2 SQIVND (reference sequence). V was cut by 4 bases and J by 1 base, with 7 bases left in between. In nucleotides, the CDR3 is TGTGCCAGTAGTAGAGGCGGGAACACTGAAGCTTTCTTT. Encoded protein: CASSRGGNTEAFF.

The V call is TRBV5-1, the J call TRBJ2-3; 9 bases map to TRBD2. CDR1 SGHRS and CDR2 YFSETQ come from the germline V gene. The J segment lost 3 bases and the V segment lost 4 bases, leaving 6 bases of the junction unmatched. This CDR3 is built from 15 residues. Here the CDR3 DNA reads TGCGCCAGCAGCCCTATTACTAGCGGGACAGATACGCAGTATTTT. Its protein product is CASSPITSGTDTQYF.

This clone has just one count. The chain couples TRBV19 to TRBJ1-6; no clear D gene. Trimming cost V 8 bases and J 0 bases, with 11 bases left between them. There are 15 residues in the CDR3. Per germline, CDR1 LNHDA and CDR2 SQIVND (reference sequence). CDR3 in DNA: TGTGCCAGTGGCACAGAGAGCTCCTATAATTCACCCCTCCACTTT. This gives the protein CASGTESSYNSPLHF.

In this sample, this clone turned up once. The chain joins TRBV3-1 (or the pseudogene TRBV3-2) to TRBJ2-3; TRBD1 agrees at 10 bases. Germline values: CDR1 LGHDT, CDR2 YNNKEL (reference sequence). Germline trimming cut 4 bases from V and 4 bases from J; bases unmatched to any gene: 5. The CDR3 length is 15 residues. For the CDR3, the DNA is TGTGCCAGCAGCCTTCCGGGACAGGGGCCAGATACGCAGTATTTT. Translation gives CASSLPGQGPDTQYF.

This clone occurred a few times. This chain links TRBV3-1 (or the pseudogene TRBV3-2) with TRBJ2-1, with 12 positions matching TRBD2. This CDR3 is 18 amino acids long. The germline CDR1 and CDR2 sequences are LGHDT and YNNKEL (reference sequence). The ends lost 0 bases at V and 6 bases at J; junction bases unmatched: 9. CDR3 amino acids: CASSQDLALAGGLNEQFF. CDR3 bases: TGTGCCAGCAGCCAAGACCTAGCTCTAGCGGGGGGGCTCAATGAGCAGTTCTTC.

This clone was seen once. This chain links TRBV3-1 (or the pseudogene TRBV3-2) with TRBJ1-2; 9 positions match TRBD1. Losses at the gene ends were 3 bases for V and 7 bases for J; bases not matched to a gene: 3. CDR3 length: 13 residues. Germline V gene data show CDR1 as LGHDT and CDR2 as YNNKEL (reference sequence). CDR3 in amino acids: CASSHGTGSGYTF. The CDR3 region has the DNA TGTGCCAGCAGCCACGGGACAGGGAGTGGCTACACCTTC.

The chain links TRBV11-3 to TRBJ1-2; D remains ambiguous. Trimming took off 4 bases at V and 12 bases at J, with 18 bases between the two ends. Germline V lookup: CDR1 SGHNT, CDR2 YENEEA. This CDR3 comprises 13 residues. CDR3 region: CASSSHPGGAHTF. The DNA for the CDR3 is TGTGCCAGCAGCTCCCACCCTGGCGGCGCGCACACCTTC.

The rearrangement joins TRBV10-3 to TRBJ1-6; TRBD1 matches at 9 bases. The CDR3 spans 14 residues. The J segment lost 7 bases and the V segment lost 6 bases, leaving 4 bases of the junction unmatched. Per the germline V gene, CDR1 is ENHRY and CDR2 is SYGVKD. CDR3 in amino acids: CAISSGTGNSPLHF. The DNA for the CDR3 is TGTGCCATCAGCTCCGGGACAGGGAATTCACCCCTCCACTTT.

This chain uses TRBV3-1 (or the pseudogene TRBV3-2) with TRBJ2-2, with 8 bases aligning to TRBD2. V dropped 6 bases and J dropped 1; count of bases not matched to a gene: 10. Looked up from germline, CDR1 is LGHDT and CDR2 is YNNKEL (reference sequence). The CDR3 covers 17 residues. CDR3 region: CASSRWTSQLNTGELFF. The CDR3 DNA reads TGTGCCAGCAGTAGATGGACTAGCCAACTGAACACCGGGGAGCTGTTTTTT.

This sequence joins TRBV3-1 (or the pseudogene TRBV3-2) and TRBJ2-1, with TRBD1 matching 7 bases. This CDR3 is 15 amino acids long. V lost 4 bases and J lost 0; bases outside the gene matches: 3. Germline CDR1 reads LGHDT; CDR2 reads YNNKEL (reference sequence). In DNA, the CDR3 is TGTGCCAGCAGCCTTGGGACAGCCTCCTACAATGAGCAGTTCTTC. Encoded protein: CASSLGTASYNEQFF.

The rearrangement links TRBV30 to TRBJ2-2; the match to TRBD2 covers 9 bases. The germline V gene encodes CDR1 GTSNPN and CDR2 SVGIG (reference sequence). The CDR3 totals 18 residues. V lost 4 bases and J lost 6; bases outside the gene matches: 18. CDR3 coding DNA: TGTGCCTGGACCACGAGGGGCGGGAGGGCATCGGGATCCGGGGAGCTGTTTTTT. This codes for CAWTTRGGRASGSGELFF.

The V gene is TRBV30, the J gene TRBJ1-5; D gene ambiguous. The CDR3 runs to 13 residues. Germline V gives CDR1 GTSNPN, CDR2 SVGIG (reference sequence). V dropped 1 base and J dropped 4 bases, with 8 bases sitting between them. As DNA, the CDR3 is TGTGCCTGGAGTGGACATTCTAATCAGCCCCAGCATTTT. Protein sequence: CAWSGHSNQPQHF.

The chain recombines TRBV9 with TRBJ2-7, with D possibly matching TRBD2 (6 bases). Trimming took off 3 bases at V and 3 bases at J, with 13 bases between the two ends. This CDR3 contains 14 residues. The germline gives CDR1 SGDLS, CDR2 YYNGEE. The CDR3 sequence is CASSARDSSYEQYF. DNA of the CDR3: TGTGCCAGCAGCGCCCGGGACTCCAGCTACGAGCAGTACTTC.

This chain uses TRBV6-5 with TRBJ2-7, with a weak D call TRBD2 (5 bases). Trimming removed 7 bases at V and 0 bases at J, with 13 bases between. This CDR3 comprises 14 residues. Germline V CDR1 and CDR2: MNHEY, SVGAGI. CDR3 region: CASMRIRGSYEQYF. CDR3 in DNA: TGTGCCAGCATGCGTATACGGGGCTCCTACGAGCAGTACTTC.

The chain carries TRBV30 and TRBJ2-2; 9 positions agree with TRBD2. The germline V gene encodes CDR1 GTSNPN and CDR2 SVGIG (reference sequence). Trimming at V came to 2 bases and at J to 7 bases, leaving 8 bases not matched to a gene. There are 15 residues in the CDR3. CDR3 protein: CAWSYLGLASGELFF. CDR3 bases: TGTGCCTGGAGTTACTTGGGACTAGCAAGCGGGGAGCTGTTTTTT. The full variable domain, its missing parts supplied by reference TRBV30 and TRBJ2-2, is SQTIHQWPATLVQPVGSPLSLECTVEGTSNPNLYWYRQAAGRGLQLLFYSVGIGQISSEVPQNLSASRPQDRQFILSSKKLLLSDSGFYLCAWSYLGLASGELFFGEGSRLTVL.

CDR3 region: CASNWGEGHEQYF. CDR3 DNA: TGTGCCAGCAATTGGGGGGAGGGCCACGAGCAGTACTTC. This chain joins TRBV6-4 and TRBJ2-7; 7 bases are shared with TRBD2. This CDR3 spans 13 amino acids. The junction had 8 bases not matched to a gene; V was cut back by 7 bases and J by 5 bases. Germline-derived CDR1 and CDR2 are MRHNA and SNTAGT.

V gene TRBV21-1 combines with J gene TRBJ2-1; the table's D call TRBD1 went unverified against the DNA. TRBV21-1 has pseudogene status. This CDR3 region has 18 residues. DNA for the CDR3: TGTGCCAGCAGCACTAACTTCATGGACAGGGGGGATTACAATGAGCAGTTCTTC. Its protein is CASSTNFMDRGDYNEQFF.

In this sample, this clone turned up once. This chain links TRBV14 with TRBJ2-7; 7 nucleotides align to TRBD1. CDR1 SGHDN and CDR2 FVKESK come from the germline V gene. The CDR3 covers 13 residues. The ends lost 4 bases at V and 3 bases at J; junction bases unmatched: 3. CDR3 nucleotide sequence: TGTGCCAGCAGCCCGGGACAGTTCTACGAGCAGTACTTC. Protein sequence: CASSPGQFYEQYF.

In nucleotides, the CDR3 is TGCGCCAGCAGCCCCGACCCCGCCGGGACAGGGACGAATGAGCAGTTCTTC. Its translation is CASSPDPAGTGTNEQFF. The J gene is TRBJ2-1, the V gene TRBV5-1; 9 bases agree with TRBD1. The CDR3 consists of 17 residues. J lost 7 bases, V lost 4 bases, and 15 bases had no gene match. Germline V lookup: CDR1 SGHRS, CDR2 YFSETQ.

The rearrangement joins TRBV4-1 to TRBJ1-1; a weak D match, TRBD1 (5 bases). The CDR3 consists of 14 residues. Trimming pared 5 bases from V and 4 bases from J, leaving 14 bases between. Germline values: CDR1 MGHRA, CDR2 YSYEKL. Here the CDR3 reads CASSSFDSSTEAFF. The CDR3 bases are TGCGCCAGCAGCTCCTTTGACAGTTCCACTGAAGCTTTCTTT.

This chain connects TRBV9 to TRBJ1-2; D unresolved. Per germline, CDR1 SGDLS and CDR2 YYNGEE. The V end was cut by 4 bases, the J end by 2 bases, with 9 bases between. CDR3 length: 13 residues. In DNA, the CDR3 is TGTGCCAGCAGCCTACTGGTAAACTATGGCTACACCTTC. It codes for CASSLLVNYGYTF.

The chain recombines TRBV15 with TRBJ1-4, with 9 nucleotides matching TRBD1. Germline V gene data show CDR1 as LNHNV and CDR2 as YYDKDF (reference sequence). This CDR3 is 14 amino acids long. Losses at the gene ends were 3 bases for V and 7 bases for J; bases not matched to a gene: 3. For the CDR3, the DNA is TGTGCCACCAGCAGGGGACAGGGCGGTGAAAAACTGTTTTTT. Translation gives CATSRGQGGEKLFF.

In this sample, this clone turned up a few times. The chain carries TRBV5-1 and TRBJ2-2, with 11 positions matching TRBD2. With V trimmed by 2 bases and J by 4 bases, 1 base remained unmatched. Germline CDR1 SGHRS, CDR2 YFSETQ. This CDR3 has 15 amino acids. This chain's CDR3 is CASSFSGRATGELFF. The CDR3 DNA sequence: TGCGCCAGCAGCTTTAGCGGGAGGGCCACCGGGGAGCTGTTTTTT. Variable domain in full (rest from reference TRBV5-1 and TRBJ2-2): KAGVTQTPRYLIKTRGQQVTLSCSPISGHRSVSWYQQTPGQGLQFLFEYFSETQRNKGNFPGRFSGRQFSNSRSEMNVSTLELGDSALYLCASSFSGRATGELFFGEGSRLTVL.

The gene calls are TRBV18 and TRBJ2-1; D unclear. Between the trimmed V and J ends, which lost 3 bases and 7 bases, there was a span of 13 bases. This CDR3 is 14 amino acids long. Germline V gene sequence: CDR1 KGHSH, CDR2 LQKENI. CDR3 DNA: TGTGCCAGCTCACCGGGCATACAGCTTAATGAGCAGTTCTTC. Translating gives CASSPGIQLNEQFF.

The CDR3 reads CASSLDSPRVENTIYF. CDR3 sequence (DNA): TGCGCCAGCAGCTTAGACAGCCCTCGAGTTGAAAACACCATATATTTT. The chain carries TRBV5-1 and TRBJ1-3; D is perhaps TRBD1 (5 bases). The CDR3 runs 16 residues. V lost 2 bases to trimming and J lost 6 bases, with 18 bases between them. Germline V lookup: CDR1 SGHRS, CDR2 YFSETQ.

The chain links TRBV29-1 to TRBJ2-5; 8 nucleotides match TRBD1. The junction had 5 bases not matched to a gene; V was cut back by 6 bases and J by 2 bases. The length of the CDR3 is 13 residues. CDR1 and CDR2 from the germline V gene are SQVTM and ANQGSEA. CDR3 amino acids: CSVADREQETQYF. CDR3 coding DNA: TGCAGCGTCGCGGACAGGGAACAAGAGACCCAGTACTTC. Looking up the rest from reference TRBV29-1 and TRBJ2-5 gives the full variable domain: SAVISQKPSRDICQRGTSLTIQCQVDSQVTMMFWYRQQPGQSLTLIATANQGSEATYESGFVIDKFPISRPNLTFSTLTVSNMSPEDSSIYLCSVADREQETQYFGPGTRLLVL.